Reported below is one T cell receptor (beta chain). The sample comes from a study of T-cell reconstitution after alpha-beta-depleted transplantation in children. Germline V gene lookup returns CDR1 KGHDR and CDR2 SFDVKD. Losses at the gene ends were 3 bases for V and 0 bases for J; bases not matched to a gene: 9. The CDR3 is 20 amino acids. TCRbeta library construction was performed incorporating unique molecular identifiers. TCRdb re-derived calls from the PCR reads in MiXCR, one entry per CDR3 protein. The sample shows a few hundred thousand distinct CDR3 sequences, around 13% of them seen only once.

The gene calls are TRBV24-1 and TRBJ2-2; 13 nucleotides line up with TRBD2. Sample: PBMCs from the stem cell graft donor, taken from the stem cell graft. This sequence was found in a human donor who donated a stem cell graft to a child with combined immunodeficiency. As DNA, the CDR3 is TGTGCCACCAGTGATCCCGGTGGACTAGCGGGAGCGCCGAACACCGGGGAGCTGTTTTTT. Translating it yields CATSDPGGLAGAPNTGELFF.